The clone carrying this T cell receptor beta chain was counted between two and nine times. What it binds is unknown. Trimming removed 0 bases from V and 11 bases from J; junction bases left unmatched: 6. The length of the CDR3 is 15 residues. The germline gives CDR1 SGHRS, CDR2 YFSETQ. This sample was included in a study of early T cells in non-severe SARS-CoV-2 infection. Study at large: Sequencing used unsorted whole-blood bulk RNA, so chains lack pairing. Study-level points and caveats: Matching against VDJdb likely underestimated virus-specific expansions, favoring anti-spike CD8.

Attachment of unique molecular identifiers to individual cDNA molecules was performed. From the 5' RACE reads, TCRdb called clonotypes with MiXCR, one entry per CDR3 protein. The sample records about 71,000 distinct CDR3 sequences, roughly 15% being singletons. This clonotype was obtained from an adult who was a healthcare worker with PCR-confirmed SARS-CoV-2 infection or an uninfected control (not recorded which). Sequencing input: whole blood. V and J are TRBV5-1 and TRBJ2-2; 11 nucleotides align to TRBD2. The CDR3 here is CASSLVLAGGPELFF. As DNA, the CDR3 is TGCGCCAGCAGCTTGGTCCTAGCGGGGGGCCCAGAGCTGTTTTTT.